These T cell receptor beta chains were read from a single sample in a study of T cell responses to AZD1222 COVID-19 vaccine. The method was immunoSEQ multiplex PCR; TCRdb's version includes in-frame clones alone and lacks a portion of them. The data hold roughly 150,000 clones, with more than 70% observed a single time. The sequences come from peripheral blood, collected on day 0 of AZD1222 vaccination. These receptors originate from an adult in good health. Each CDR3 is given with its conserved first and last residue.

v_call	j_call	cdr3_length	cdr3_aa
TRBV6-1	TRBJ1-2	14	CASSEAMGPYGYTF
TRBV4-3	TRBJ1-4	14	CASSQARGWEKLFF
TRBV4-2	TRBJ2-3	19	CASSQRGLAGGQGTDTQYF
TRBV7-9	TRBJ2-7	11	CASSDSYEQYF
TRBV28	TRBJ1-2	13	CASSPADHYGYTF
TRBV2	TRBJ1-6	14	CASSASGPHSPLHF
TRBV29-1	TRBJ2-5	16	CSVGGSSGGPLETQYF
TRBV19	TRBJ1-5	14	CASSTQGLGQPQHF
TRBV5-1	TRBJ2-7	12	CASSLGLYEQYF
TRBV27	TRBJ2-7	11	CASQQTTGGGF
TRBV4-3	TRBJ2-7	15	CASSQGTSGAYEQYF
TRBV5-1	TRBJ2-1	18	CASSLDSAGTSGFNEQFF
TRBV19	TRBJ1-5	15	CASSLRVWGNQPQHF
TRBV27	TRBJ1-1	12	CASRRGNTEAFF
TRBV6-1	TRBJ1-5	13	CASSDGVNQPQHF
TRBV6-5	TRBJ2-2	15	CASTLGGANTGELFF
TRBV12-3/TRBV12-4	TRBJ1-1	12	CASSLLAIAAFF
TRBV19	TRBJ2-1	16	CASSASMGLNNVEQFF
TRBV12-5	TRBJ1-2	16	CASGLGGEGAIYGYTF
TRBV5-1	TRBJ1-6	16	CASSLSGQTGYSPLHF
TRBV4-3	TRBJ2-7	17	CASSQDYRGDFSYEQYF
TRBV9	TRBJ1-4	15	CASSVGDPEGEKLFF
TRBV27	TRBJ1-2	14	CASSPLLSLYGYTF
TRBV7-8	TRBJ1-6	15	CASSGQGPNNSPLHF
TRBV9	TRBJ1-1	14	CASSEAEWNTEAFF
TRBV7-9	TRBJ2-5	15	CASTRKGQMGETQYF
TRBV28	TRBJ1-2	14	CASSTTDSYYGYTF
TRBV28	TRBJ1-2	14	CASRSQGPFYGYTF
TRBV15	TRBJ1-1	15	CATSRDLGENTEAFF
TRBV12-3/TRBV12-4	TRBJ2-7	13	CASSLDRDGEQYF
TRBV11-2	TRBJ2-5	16	CASSLVDGGAGETQYF
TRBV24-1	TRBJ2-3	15	CATSENRDSTDTQYF
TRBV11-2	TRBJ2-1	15	CASSQTSGVHNEQFF
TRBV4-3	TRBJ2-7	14	CASSQGTKAYEQYF
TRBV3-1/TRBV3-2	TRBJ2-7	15	CASSQEGRGRGEQYF
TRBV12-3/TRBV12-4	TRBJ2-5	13	CASSLTEQETQYF
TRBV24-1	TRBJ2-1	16	CATSDLNGGRRGGQFF
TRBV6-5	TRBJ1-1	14	CASSYPGMVTEAFF
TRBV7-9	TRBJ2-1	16	CASSPGGQALYNEQFF
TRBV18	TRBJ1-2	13	CASSPRGGDGYTF
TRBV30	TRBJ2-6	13	CALGLSGANVLTF
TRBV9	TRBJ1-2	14	CASSATAAYYGYTF
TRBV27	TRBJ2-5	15	CASSSLAGGQETQYF
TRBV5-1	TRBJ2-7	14	CASSLGQVSYEQYF
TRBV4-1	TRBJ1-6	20	CASSQEPKGQPSSYNSPLHF
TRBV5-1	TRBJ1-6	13	CASRTDDNSPLHF
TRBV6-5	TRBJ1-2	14	CASSTRQKLDGYTF
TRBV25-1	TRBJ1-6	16	CASSPFSAQVISPLHF
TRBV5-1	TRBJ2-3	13	CASSTDRRNTQYF
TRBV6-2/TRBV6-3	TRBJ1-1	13	CASSLRQGTEAFF
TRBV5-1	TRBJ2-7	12	CASSLEGREQYF
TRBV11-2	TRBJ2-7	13	CASSLDRTGEQYF
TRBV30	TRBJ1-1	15	CAWSVSRTVNTEAFF
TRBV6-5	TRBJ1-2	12	CASRLIGYGYTF
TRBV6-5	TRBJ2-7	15	CASSEAGLAGYEQYF
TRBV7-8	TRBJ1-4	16	CASSLNNRGNNEKLFF
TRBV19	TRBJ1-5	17	CASSGGQGIISNQPQHF
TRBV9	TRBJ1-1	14	CASSPRVTDTEAFF